This T cell receptor beta chain was found in a study of blood T cell repertoires in COVID-19. Study as a whole: Specimens from acute and convalescent COVID-19 originated in the United States, Italy and Spain. PBMCs, B-cell-depleted T cells, or T cells provided the cDNA or gDNA that made up the material.

This CDR3 is 15 amino acids long. The J segment lost 7 bases and the V segment lost 1 base, leaving 2 bases of the junction unmatched. Germline CDR1 reads SGHRS; CDR2 reads YFSETQ. Methods used by the authors: From reference gene primer amplification, estimates of nucleated cell counts were derived. Here immunoSEQ multiplex PCR was the method, and the copy in TCRdb shows in-frame clones only, minus some. The DNA gave D and trimming, while V, J and clone size come from that table. There are approximately 130,000 clones in the sample; approximately 77% occur only once, and roughly a fifth lies in the top ten.

The rearrangement links TRBV5-1 to TRBJ2-1, with TRBD2 identical over 13 bases. The sample consisted of peripheral blood. This TCR was sampled from an elderly man with acute or convalescent COVID-19. In DNA form, the CDR3 reads TGCGCCAGCAGCTTGACTAGCGGGGGGGTAAATGAGCAGTTCTTC. As protein: CASSLTSGGVNEQFF.